This T cell receptor (beta chain) was found in a study of response to subunit inactivated influenza vaccine. TCRdb fed the RT-PCR reads into MiXCR, producing one record per CDR3 protein. The sample records around 190,000 distinct CDR3 sequences, under 15% being singletons. Whole-study results and caveats: Authors suggested seasonal influenza vaccinations each recruit few new T cells.

Note on this clonotype: The antigen is unknown.

This CDR3 is built from 14 residues. This material consisted of CD8+ T cells sorted from PBMCs, taken around 5 days after vaccination. The TCR originated in a man aged 50-59 years who received an inactivated influenza vaccine. The chain is built from TRBV21-1 and TRBJ2-3. TRBV21-1 is a documented pseudogene. CDR3 loop: CASSRCRSTDTQYF. CDR3 in DNA: TGTGCCAGCAGCAGGTGTAGAAGCACAGATACGCAGTATTTT.